This TCR beta chain was documented in a study of T-cell reconstitution after alpha-beta-depleted transplantation in children. In germline, CDR1 is MNHEY, CDR2 SVGAGI. Trimming pared 6 bases from V and 1 base from J, leaving 11 bases between. This CDR3 has 14 amino acids. General study findings and limits: After transplant, at about two months, alpha-beta T cells were reportedly derived from several hundred expanded graft clones. Some patients' high day-60 TCRbeta diversity was attributed to recipient cells surviving conditioning.

This clonotype appeared many times. Its target is not known. The authors prepared the TCRbeta library with unique molecular identifiers. From the PCR reads, TCRdb called clonotypes with MiXCR, one entry per CDR3 protein. The sample includes some 81,000 distinct CDR3 sequences, 13% to 15% of them seen just once. The input for sequencing was PBMCs, mostly from graft donor cells, taken 180 days after TCRalphabeta/CD19-depleted stem cell transplant. The chain joins TRBV6-5 to TRBJ2-3; weak D call: TRBD2 (5 bases). The receptor was isolated from a male patient between 2 and 10 years old who had a stem cell transplant for acute lymphoblastic leukemia, so the T cells may come from the graft donor. CDR3 coding DNA: TGTGCCAGCAGATACGCGGGTCGCACAGATACGCAGTATTTT. Encoded protein: CASRYAGRTDTQYF.